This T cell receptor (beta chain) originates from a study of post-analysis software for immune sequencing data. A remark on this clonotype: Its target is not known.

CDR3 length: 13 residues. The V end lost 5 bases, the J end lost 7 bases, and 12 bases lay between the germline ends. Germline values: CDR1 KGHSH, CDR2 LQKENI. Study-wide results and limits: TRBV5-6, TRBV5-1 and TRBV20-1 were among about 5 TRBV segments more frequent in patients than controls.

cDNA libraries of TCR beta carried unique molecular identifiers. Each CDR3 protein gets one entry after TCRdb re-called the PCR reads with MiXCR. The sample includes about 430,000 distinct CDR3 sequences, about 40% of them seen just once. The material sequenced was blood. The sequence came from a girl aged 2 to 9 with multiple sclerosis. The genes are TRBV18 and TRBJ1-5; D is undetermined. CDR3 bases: TGTGCCAGCTCAGCAGACCTGAGGCAGCCCCAGCATTTT. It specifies CASSADLRQPQHF.